A single T cell receptor beta chain is shown here with its context. Germline lookup yields CDR1 SEHNR and CDR2 FQNEAQ (reference sequence). V shed 8 bases and J shed 6 bases, with 11 bases lying between them. This CDR3 spans 11 amino acids. PCR amplification relied on 60 Vbeta primers (plus 13 Jbeta primers). The repertoire was sequenced with immunoSEQ multiplex PCR; TCRdb's copy has only in-frame clones and lacks some. Among about 210,000 clones listed, about 88% were seen once. The data belong to a study of cytomegalovirus exposure and HLA in healthy donors. The source of this sequence is a woman aged 30 to 39 in good health and CMV-seronegative. This chain uses TRBV7-9 with TRBJ2-7, with no clear D. The sample comprised PBMCs. The CDR3 region has the DNA TGTGCCAGCGGGTTTACGGGCGAGCAGTACTTC. Translation: CASGFTGEQYF.